The entry below gives a single TCR beta chain sequence along with its context. The antigen is undetermined. It was with 60 Vbeta and 13 Jbeta primers that the PCR ran. TCRdb keeps only in-frame clones here, not all; method: immunoSEQ multiplex PCR. This table holds tens of thousands of clones, roughly 80% found once. This record belongs to a study of cytomegalovirus exposure and HLA in healthy donors. Findings and limits, study-wide: Analysis performed later found under 20,000 TCR beta sequences associated with HLA alleles at 0.05 false discovery rate. A later analysis linked a missense DCLRE1C variant to TCR beta V- and J-gene trimming. Reportedly, a later analysis found an Asian-associated ancestry cluster had fewer N-insertions than the roughly 670-donor mean.

This sequence was found in a man aged 40-49 years in good health and CMV-seronegative. The sequenced sample was PBMCs.

CDR3 DNA: TGTGCCAGCAGCTTAGTAGGACAGTACAATGAGCAGTTCTTC. Protein product: CASSLVGQYNEQFF. The V gene is TRBV7-6, the J gene TRBJ2-1; the D gene is possibly TRBD1 (6 bases). This CDR3 region has 14 residues. Germline V gives CDR1 SGHVS, CDR2 FNYEAQ. V lost 1 base and J lost 4, with 8 bases in between.